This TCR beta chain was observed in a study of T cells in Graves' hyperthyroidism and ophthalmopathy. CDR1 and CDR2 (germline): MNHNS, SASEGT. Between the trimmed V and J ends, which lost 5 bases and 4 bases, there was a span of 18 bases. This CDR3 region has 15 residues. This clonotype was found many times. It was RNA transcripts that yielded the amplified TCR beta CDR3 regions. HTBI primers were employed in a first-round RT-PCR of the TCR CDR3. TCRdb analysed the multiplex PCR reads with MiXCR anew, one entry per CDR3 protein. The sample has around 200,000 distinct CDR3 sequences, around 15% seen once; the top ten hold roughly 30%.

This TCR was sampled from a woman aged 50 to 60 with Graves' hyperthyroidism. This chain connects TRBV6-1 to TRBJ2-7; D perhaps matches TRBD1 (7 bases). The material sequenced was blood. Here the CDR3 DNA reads TGTGCCAGCAGTAGCTCTCGGCGGGACAGATACGAGCAGTACTTC. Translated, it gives CASSSSRRDRYEQYF.